This TCR beta chain was sequenced during a study of beta chain features in type 1 diabetes. Study-wide context: Cells sorted and examined across all samples totaled approximately 100,000,000. The study, taken as a whole, reports: The study notes PCR might favor shorter templates equally in patients and controls. No resolution was reached here on whether HLA type influences TCRB rearrangement.

TCRB transcripts that were expressed got sequenced, as all of the isolated RNA had been reverse transcribed. Libraries were prepared by immunoSEQ multiplex PCR; TCRdb keeps only in-frame clonotypes and omits some of them. The sample includes approximately 470,000 clones, 30% of them seen just once. This clone showed up just a few times. The antigen is undetermined. The sequence was collected from a man between 18 and 29 years old in good health. Sequenced: naive CD4+ T cells from blood.

In nucleotides, the CDR3 is TGTGCCTGGGCAGGGGACTCAAATGAAAAACTGTTTTTT. It specifies CAWAGDSNEKLFF. V is TRBV30 and J is TRBJ1-4, with D tentatively TRBD1 (6 bases). The V end was cut by 5 bases, the J end by 5 bases, with 12 bases between. The V gene's germline CDR1 is GTSNPN and CDR2 SVGIG (reference sequence). CDR3 length: 13 amino acids.